This TCR beta chain was sequenced for a study of shared T cell receptors in the human thymus. Some clones are missing from TCRdb's copy, which holds only in-frame ones; the method was immunoSEQ multiplex PCR. The table records approximately 490,000 clones, around 78% of them present only once. Per germline, CDR1 MNHEY and CDR2 SMNVEV (reference sequence). J lost 1 base, V lost 2 bases, and 7 bases had no gene match. The CDR3 is made up of 16 amino acids. This clone came up once. A further study also used this sample, focusing on human thymus T cells. That investigation notes: Donors were healthy Finnish infants having corrective surgery for congenital heart defects. From resections taken during corrective heart surgery, the thymus tissue was obtained. V and J gene usage appeared biased in thymic and blood repertoires. Among unrelated individuals, related research reported thymic repertoires that overlapped highly.

J is TRBJ2-7 and V is TRBV27, with 8 bases that match TRBD2. Material for sequencing was thymocytes. The source is a boy under three years old with a congenital heart defect. CDR3 residues: CASSLALAARSYEQYF. DNA for the CDR3: TGTGCCAGCAGTTTAGCACTAGCGGCCCGGTCCTACGAGCAGTACTTC.